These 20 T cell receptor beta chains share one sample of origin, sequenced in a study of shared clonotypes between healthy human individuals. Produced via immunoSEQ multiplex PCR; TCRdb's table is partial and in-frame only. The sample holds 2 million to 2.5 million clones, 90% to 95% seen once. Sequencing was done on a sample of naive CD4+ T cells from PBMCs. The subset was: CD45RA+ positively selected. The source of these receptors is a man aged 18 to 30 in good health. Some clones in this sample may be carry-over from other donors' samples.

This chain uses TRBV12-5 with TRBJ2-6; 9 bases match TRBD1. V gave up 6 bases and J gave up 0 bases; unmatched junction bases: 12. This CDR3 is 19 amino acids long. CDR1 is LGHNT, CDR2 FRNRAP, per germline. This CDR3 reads CASGGEGGQGFSGANVLTF. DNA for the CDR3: TGTGCTAGTGGGGGCGAGGGGGGACAGGGCTTCTCTGGGGCCAACGTCCTGACTTTC.

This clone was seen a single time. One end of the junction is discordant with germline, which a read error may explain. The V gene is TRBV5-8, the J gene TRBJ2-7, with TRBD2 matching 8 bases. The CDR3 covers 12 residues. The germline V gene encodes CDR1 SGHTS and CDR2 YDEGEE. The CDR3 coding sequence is TGTGCCAGCAGCTTGAGCCTAGCGGGTATGAACTTC. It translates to CASSLSLAGMNF.

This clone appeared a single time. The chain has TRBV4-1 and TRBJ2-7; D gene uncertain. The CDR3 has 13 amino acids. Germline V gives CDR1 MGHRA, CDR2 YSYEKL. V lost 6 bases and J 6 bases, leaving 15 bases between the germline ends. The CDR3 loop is CASSPMEAREQYF. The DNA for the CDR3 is TGCGCCAGCAGTCCTATGGAAGCACGCGAGCAGTACTTC.

The CDR3 coding sequence is TGTGCCAGCAGCCCCGACAGGGGGCAAGAGACCCAGTACTTC. The encoded protein is CASSPDRGQETQYF. The genes are TRBV28 and TRBJ2-5; 9 nucleotides match TRBD1. Looked up from germline, CDR1 is MDHEN and CDR2 is SYDVKM. This CDR3 spans 14 amino acids. V lost 6 bases to trimming and J lost 2 bases; unmatched junction nucleotides: 4. The full variable domain, in which reference TRBV28 and TRBJ2-5 provide the parts outside the CDR3, is DVKVTQSSRYLVKRTGEKVFLECVQDMDHENMFWYRQDPGLGLRLIYFSYDVKMKEKGDIPEGYSVSREKKERFSLILESASTNQTSMYLCASSPDRGQETQYFGPGTRLLVL.

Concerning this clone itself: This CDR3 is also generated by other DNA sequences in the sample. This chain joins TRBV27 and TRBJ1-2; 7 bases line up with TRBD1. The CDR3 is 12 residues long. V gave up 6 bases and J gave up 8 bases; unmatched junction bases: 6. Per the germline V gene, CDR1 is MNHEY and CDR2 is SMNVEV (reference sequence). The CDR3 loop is CASSRQGMGYTF. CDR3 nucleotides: TGTGCCAGCAGCCGACAGGGTATGGGCTACACCTTC.

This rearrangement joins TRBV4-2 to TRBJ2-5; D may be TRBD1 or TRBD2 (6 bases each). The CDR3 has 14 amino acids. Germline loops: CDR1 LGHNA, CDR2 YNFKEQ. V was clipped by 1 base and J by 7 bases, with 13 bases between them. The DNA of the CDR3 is TGTGCCAGCAGCCAAGGGGGGCGGGATGCGACCCAGTACTTC. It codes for CASSQGGRDATQYF.

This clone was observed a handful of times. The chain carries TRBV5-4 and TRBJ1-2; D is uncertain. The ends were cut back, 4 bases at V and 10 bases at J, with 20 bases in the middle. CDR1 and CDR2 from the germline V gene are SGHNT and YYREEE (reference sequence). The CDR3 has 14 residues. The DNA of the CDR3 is TGTGCCAGCAGCCGCTCGGCCACGAAGGGAGTCTACACCTTC. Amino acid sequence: CASSRSATKGVYTF.

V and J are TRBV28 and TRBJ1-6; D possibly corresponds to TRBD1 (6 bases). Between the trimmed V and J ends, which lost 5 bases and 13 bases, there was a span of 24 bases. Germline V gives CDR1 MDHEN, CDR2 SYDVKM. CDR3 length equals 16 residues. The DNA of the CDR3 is TGTGCCAGCAGTCGACTACCTCGGATACCTACAGGGCCCCTCCACTTT. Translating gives CASSRLPRIPTGPLHF.

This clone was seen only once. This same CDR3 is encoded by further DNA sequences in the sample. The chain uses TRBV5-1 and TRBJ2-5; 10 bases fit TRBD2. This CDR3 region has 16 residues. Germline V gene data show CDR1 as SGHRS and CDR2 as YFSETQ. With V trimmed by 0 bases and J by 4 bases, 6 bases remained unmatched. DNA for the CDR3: TGCGCCAGCAGCTTGGCCCGGCTAGCGGGAGTAGAGACCCAGTACTTC. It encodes CASSLARLAGVETQYF.

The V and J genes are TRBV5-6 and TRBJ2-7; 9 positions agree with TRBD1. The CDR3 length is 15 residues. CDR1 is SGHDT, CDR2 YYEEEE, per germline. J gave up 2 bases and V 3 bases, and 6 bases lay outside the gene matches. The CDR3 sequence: CASSSRDRVTYEQYF. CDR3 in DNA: TGTGCCAGCAGCTCGCGGGACAGGGTGACCTACGAGCAGTACTTC.

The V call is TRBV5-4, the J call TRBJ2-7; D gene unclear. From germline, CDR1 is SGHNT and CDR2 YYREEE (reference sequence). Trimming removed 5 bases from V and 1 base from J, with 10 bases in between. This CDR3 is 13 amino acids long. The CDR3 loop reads CASSAGPSYEQYF. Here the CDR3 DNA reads TGTGCCAGCAGTGCCGGGCCTTCCTACGAGCAGTACTTC.

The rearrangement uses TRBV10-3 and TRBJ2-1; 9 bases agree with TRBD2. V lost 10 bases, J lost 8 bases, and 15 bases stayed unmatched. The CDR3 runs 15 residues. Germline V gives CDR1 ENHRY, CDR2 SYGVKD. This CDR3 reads CATIKGAGGPYEQFF. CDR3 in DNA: TGTGCCACCATTAAGGGGGCGGGAGGGCCCTATGAGCAGTTCTTC.

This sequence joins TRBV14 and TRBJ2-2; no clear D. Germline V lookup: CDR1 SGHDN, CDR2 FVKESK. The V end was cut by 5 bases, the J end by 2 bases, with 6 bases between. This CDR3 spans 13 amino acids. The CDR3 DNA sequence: TGTGCCAGCAGCGTTATAAACACCGGGGAGCTGTTTTTT. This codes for CASSVINTGELFF.

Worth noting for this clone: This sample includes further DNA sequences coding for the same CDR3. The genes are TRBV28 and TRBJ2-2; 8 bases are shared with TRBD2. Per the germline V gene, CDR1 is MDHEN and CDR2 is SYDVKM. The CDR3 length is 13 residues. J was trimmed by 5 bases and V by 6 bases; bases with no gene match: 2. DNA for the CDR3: TGTGCCAGCAGCCCGGGAGGGACCGGGGAGCTGTTTTTT. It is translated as CASSPGGTGELFF.

The CDR3 loop is CASSLGTSGSGGETQYF. For the CDR3, the DNA is TGTGCCAGCAGCTTGGGGACTAGCGGGAGTGGAGGGGAGACCCAGTACTTC. The chain joins TRBV7-3 to TRBJ2-5, with 14 nucleotides matching TRBD2. Trimming removed 3 bases from V and 5 bases from J; junction bases left unmatched: 8. Per the germline V gene, CDR1 is SGHTA and CDR2 is FQGTGA. The CDR3 loop spans 17 amino acids.

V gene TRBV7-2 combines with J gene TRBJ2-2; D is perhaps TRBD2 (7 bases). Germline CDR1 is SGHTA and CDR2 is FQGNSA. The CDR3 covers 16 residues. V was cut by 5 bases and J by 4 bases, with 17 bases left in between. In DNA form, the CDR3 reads TGTGCCAGCAGCCCAAAGACTAGCAGGGGCACCGGGGAGCTGTTTTTT. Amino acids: CASSPKTSRGTGELFF.

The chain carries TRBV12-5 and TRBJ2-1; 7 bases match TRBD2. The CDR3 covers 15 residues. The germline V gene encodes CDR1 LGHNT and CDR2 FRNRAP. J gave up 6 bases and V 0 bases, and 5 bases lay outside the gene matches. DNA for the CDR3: TGTGCTAGTGGTTTGGTACGGACGGGAGGCAATGAGCAGTTCTTC. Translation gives CASGLVRTGGNEQFF.

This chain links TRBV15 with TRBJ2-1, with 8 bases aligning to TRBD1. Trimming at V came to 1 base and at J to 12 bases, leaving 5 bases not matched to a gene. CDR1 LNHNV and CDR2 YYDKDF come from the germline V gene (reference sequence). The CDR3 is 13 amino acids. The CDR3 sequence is CATSRVTGTGQFF. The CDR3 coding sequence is TGTGCCACCAGCAGAGTAACCGGGACAGGGCAGTTCTTC.

DNA for the CDR3: TGTGCCAGTAGTATTTCTTGGACTGCGAATGAGCAGTTCTTC. Amino acid sequence: CASSISWTANEQFF. The chain uses TRBV19 and TRBJ2-1, with D tentatively TRBD2 (5 bases). Germline V lookup: CDR1 LNHDA, CDR2 SQIVND (reference sequence). Trimming removed 3 bases from V and 7 bases from J, with 13 bases in between. This CDR3 contains 14 residues. Complete variable domain (other parts from reference TRBV19 and TRBJ2-1): DGGITQSPKYLFRKEGQNVTLSCEQNLNHDAMYWYRQDPGQGLRLIYYSQIVNDFQKGDIAEGYSVSREKKESFPLTVTSAQKNPTAFYLCASSISWTANEQFFGPGTRLTVL.

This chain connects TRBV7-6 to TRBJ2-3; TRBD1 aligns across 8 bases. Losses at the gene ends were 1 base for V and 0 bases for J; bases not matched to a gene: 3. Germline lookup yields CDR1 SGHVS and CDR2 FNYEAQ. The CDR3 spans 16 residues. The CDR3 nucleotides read TGTGCCAGCAGCTTAGTCGGGACAGGCAGCACAGATACGCAGTATTTT. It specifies CASSLVGTGSTDTQYF.